This TCR beta chain was identified during a study of shared clonotypes between healthy human individuals (TCRdb year 2020). About the full investigation: The cohort included a few men and a couple of women between 18 and 49 years of age. To increase sequencing depth and limit assay-specific biases, TCR repertoire library preparation and sequencing were carried out by different laboratories using diverse techniques. To estimate repertoire size and how much clonotype sharing occurs between individuals, the study deeply sequenced the blood TCR repertoires of about 5 healthy adults. For each donor, CD4 naive and CD4 memory were each run on three plates, CD8 naive on two plates, and CD8 memory on one plate. Each donor's leukapheresis produced roughly between roughly 0.85 and 10 billion PBMCs. General study outcomes and caveats: Because the study included a small number of donors, the genetic and exposure-history diversity represented was limited. When a few donors were compared, the shared fraction of clonotypes was 5% to 6.5% for naive CD4, 3% to 4% for naive CD8, 2% to 2.5% for memory CD4, and around 0.4% for memory CD8. Sampling was limited to blood, and TCR repertoires in tissue likely differ from TCR repertoires in blood. Higher generation probabilities were observed for clonotypes shared by all four sorted-subset donors than for non-shared clonotypes. Based on pairwise subsampling, the degree of clonotype sharing among donors was expected to be affected by sequencing depth. Incomplete sequencing was indicated by rarefaction of sorted-subset datasets, despite the large sequencing depth. Naive subsets generally had larger estimated clonotype richness than memory subsets.

About this clone: Its antigen specificity is not known. Base qualities are missing; no much larger clone stands one base away.

TCR CDR3 regions were amplified from genomic DNA by multiplex PCR using the deep immunoSEQ assay. Extracted genomic DNA from each cell subset was distributed evenly across all wells of several immunoSEQ 96-well plates, and each plate was treated as a replicate. For sorted subsets, each replicate PCR was loaded with roughly 200 ng genomic DNA, equivalent to about 33,000 T cell genomes. Purified libraries were quantified with a Qubit 3.0 fluorometer, sized on a Bioanalyzer 2100, and re-quantified with the KAPA Library Quantification kit. Each immunoSEQ 96-well plate was sequenced on its own single-read 150-cycle Illumina NextSeq 550 flow cell. From the authors' description of their analysis: The immunoSEQ output contained only junctional sequences without quality scores, so filtering could not match that applied to full-length reads. To assign V/J genes and CDR3, sequences were annotated using PyIR, a Python wrapper for IgBLAST v1.9, with IMGT germline references. Any read was removed if the V/J assignment was weak (E-value above 1e-6), the CDR3 was missing, or the read contained stop codons, out-of-frame junctions, or ambiguous translated residues. V3J clonotypes were defined as sequences sharing the same inferred V gene, J gene, and CDR3 amino acid sequence. Percentage overlap between repertoires was calculated by dividing the number of shared unique clonotypes by the size of the smaller repertoire. Richness of each repertoire was evaluated using RTK rarefaction, the Chao1 estimator, and Recon v2.1 estimates of unobserved clonotypes. Generation probabilities were computed with OLGA for all TCRbeta clonotypes obtained by the gDNA method from a handful of donors. TCRdb stores this immuneACCESS table with in-frame sequences only. Part of the clones is absent; in the studies checked, under half of the shortfall reflects unresolved V genes, and no reason is known for the rest. The V and J calls and clone size were taken over from that table, and D and trimming were inferred from the DNA. Across this sample there are approximately 2.1 million clones, with approximately 95% seen only once. Clones ranked in the top ten supply about 0.41% of the sample.

Healthy HIV-negative adults with no recently reported acute infections or vaccinations were included as donors. Every donor was a Caucasian adult living in Nashville, Tennessee, USA. CD4+ T cells were enriched through magnetic negative selection, after which naive cells were positively selected on CD45RA and the remaining negative fraction served as the memory subset. Blood was obtained by leukapheresis, after which PBMCs were separated by Ficoll-Histopaque density gradient centrifugation and cryopreserved in liquid nitrogen vapor phase. Analytical flow cytometry was used to check the purity and quantity of each magnetically sorted T cell population. Genomic DNA was isolated from every sorted fraction and measured by UV absorbance on a Nanodrop 2000c. Sequenced material: naive CD4+ T cells from PBMCs. This specimen's cell subset or site label, interpreted: CD45RA+ positively selected. This TCR came from a man younger than 35 in good health. Some clones in this sample may be carry-over from other donors' samples.

The DNA sequence is TGTGCCACCCAGGGGCTAGCGGGAGGGGCAGACGAGCAGTACTTC. This encodes CATQGLAGGADEQYF. The chain joins TRBV7-9 to TRBJ2-7, and TRBD2 matches 12 of the central bases. The germline V gene (reference sequence) supplies CDR1 SEHNR and CDR2 FQNEAQ. The cysteine opens and the phenylalanine closes a CDR3 of 15 amino acids. Here the CDR3 DNA is all that survives: 45 bases in frame from base 1. At the junction V is shortened by 10 bases and J by 5 bases; bases outside the gene matches: 12. Full variable domain (CDR3 extended with the reference TRBV7-9 and TRBJ2-7 proteins): DTGVSQNPRHKITKRGQNVTFRCDPISEHNRLYWYRQTLGQGPEFLTYFQNEAQLEKSRLLSDRFSAERPKGSFSTLEIQRTEQGDSAMYLCATQGLAGGADEQYFGPGTRLTVT.